One and the same sample provided the 8 T cell receptor beta chains below, sequenced in a study of early T cells in non-severe SARS-CoV-2 infection. Each CDR3 protein gets one entry after TCRdb re-called the 5' RACE reads with MiXCR. The sample records tens of thousands of distinct CDR3 sequences, roughly 5% being singletons. The material sequenced was whole blood. These TCRs come from an adult who was a healthcare worker with PCR-confirmed SARS-CoV-2 infection or an uninfected control (not recorded which).

This clonotype was seen a handful of times. The gene calls are TRBV13 and TRBJ1-1, with no clear D. The CDR3 runs 13 residues. Trimming shortened V by 4 bases and J by 3 bases, and 9 bases separated the two germline ends. The germline V gene encodes CDR1 PRHDT and CDR2 FYEKMQ (reference sequence). CDR3 region: CASSSPPYTEAFF. The DNA for the CDR3 is TGTGCCAGCAGCTCCCCCCCGTACACTGAAGCTTTCTTT.

This clonotype was observed at least ten times. The chain uses TRBV7-9 and TRBJ2-7; D call uncertain. The CDR3 has 13 residues. V lost 1 base to trimming and J lost 5 bases, with 9 bases between them. Germline CDR1 SEHNR, CDR2 FQNEAQ (reference sequence). The CDR3 bases are TGTGCCAGCAGCTTAGGGACGGACGACGAGCAGTACTTC. Translated, it gives CASSLGTDDEQYF.

In this sample, this clonotype turned up a few times. The chain joins TRBV7-9 to TRBJ2-3; possibly TRBD2 for D (5 bases). Trimming stripped 5 bases from V and 3 bases from J, with 15 bases between. The CDR3 covers 15 residues. The V gene's germline CDR1 is SEHNR and CDR2 FQNEAQ (reference sequence). CDR3 nucleotide sequence: TGTGCCAGCAGCAGGACGGGGTTTGGTACAGATACGCAGTATTTT. It translates to CASSRTGFGTDTQYF.

V and J are TRBV10-3 and TRBJ1-1; D is unresolved. This CDR3 is built from 13 residues. V lost 3 bases, J lost 1 base, and 6 bases lay in between. The V gene's germline CDR1 is ENHRY and CDR2 SYGVKD. CDR3 DNA: TGTGCCATCAGTGAAATACGGAACACTGAAGCTTTCTTT. Its translation: CAISEIRNTEAFF.

This clonotype was observed at least ten times. This rearrangement joins TRBV7-2 to TRBJ1-1; the D gene is possibly TRBD1 (5 bases). CDR1 SGHTA and CDR2 FQGNSA come from the germline V gene. V was trimmed by 3 bases and J by 1 base, leaving 6 bases between them. There are 13 residues in the CDR3. In DNA form, the CDR3 reads TGTGCCAGCAGCTTGCAGGGGAACACTGAAGCTTTCTTT. Translation gives CASSLQGNTEAFF.

This chain joins TRBV5-1 and TRBJ2-1; D possibly corresponds to TRBD1 (6 bases). Germline V gives CDR1 SGHRS, CDR2 YFSETQ. The CDR3 loop spans 15 amino acids. The ends were cut back, 3 bases at V and 7 bases at J, with 17 bases in the middle. The DNA of the CDR3 is TGCGCCAGCAGCTCTATCATGACAGGCCAGAATGAGCAGTTCTTC. This translates into CASSSIMTGQNEQFF.

The J gene is TRBJ2-6, the V gene TRBV20-1; no clear D gene. Per the germline V gene, CDR1 is DFQATT and CDR2 is SNEGSKA (reference sequence). The length of the CDR3 is 14 residues. Trimming shortened V by 3 bases and J by 2 bases, and 8 bases separated the two germline ends. The CDR3 coding sequence is TGCAGTGCTAGGGCCGGTGCTGGGGCCAACGTCCTGACTTTC. Translating gives CSARAGAGANVLTF.

This clonotype was counted between two and nine times. The gene calls are TRBV27 and TRBJ2-7; 8 nucleotides agree with TRBD1. Germline V gene sequence: CDR1 MNHEY, CDR2 SMNVEV (reference sequence). The CDR3 length is 13 residues. The V gene end was trimmed by 5 bases and the J gene end by 9 bases; junction bases not matched to a gene: 9. Written as DNA, the CDR3 is TGTGCCAGCAGTCCCGGACAGGGTAGGAGGCAGTACTTC. Encoded protein: CASSPGQGRRQYF.